This T cell receptor beta chain came from a study of T cell changes during pregnancy in multiple sclerosis. CDR1 LNHDA and CDR2 SQIVND come from the germline V gene (reference sequence). The CDR3 is 16 residues long. V lost 3 bases to trimming and J lost 3 bases, with 15 bases between them. The sample holds a few counts of this clone. This table comes from immunoSEQ multiplex PCR, and its TCRdb copy is limited to in-frame clones, with some not included. The sample lists roughly 99,000 clones, about 90% seen once, with approximately 2% in the top ten. This sample comprised peripheral blood, obtained after pregnancy. The chain uses TRBV19 and TRBJ1-5, with D possibly being TRBD1 (5 bases). The origin of this receptor is a female donor in good health, enrolled as a control in a pregnancy study. The CDR3 region is CASSIQGARANQPQHF. CDR3 bases: TGTGCCAGTAGTATCCAGGGTGCCAGGGCCAATCAGCCCCAGCATTTT.